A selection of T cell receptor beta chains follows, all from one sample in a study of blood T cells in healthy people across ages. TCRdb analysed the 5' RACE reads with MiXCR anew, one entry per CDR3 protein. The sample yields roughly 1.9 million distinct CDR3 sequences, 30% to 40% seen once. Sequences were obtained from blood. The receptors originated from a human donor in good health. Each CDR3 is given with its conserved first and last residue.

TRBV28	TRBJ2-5	CASTTTAERGWWEQYF
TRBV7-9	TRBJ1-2	CASSLGTGPYGYTF
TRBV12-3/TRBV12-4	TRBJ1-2	CASSFNQNYGYTF
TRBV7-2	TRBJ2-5	CASASPNQETQYF
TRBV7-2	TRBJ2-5	CASSPRQRGSQETQYF
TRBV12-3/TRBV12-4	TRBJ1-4	CASSPGTGFEKLFF
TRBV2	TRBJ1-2	CASSEQIRIGYHGYTF
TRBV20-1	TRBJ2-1	CSASPPRAAYNEQFF
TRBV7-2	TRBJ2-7	CASSLGSLAASYEQYF
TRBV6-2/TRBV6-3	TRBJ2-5	CASRVGTGGLETQYF
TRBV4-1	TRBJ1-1	CASSQDIMGNTEAFF
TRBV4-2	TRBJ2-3	CASSYGQDHTDTQYF
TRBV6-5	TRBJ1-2	CASSYSRDRNYGYTF
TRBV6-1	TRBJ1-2	CASSVSNYGYTF
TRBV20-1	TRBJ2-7	CSATLPGSRVTYEQYF
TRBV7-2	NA	CASSLWGQGIREQYF
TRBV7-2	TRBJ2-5	CASSFLLRGGVETQYF
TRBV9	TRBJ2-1	CASSVAGASGGEQFF
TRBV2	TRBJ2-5	CASSETSAGTQYF
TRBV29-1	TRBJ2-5	CSVVGRQLKETQYF
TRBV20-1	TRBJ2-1	CSARDFVGRGSYNEQFF
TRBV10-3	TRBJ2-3	CAISERKSGAQGDTQYF
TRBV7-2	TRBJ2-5	CASSLEGLAGLGETQYF
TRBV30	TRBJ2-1	CAWTRYNEQFF
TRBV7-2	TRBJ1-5	CASSLQGPGNQPQHF
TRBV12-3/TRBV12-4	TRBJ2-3	CATGTSGGADTQYF
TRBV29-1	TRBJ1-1	CSVVVGPEAFF
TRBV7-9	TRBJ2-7	CAIQKGGEQYF
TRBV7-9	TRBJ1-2	CASSPQDYLLGYTF
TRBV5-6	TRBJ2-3	CASSANRDTQYF
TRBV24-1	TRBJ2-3	CATSDPGLAGSQADTQYF
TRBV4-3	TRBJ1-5	CASSQGDRNQPQHF
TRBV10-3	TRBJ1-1	CAISERTGGLNTEAFF
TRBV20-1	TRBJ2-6	CSARGQGGPGANVLTF
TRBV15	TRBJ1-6	CATSRDRPPPPLHF
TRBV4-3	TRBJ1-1	CASSRDRGGTEAFF
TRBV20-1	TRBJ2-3	CSAVRQGVSTDTQYF
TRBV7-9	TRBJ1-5	CASSPDRVGLQPQHF
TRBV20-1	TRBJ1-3	CSARDSSSSGNTIYF
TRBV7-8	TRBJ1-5	CASSLARGPVGYGNQPQHF
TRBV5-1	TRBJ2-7	CASSYTASSNYEQYF
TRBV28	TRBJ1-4	CASRDRGANEKLFF
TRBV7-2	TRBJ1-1	CASMGQANTEAFF
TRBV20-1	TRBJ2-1	CSARMTTWSRDANEQFF
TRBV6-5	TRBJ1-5	CASSYSDRLPQHF
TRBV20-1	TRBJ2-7	CSARDFGRVRYEQYF
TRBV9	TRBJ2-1	CASSPIGMGINNEQFF
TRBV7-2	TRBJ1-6	CASSPPGSSYNSPLHF
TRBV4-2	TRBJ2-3	CASSQVSGNTDTQYF
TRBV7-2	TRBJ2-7	CASSLVDRVTYEQYF
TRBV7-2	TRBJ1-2	CASSPRQHYGYTF
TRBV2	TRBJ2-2	CASKGTRNTGELFF
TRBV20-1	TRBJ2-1	CSAHPRTSGYNEQFF
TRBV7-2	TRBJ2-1	CASSFRPRWNSYNEQFF
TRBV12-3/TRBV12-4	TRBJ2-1	CASSSPDRTNEQFF